Sequencing of this T cell receptor beta chain was carried out in a study of shared clonotypes between healthy human individuals. Study-level results: Clonotype sharing among donors, it was expected, would be affected by sequencing depth. Rarefaction gave evidence that sorted-subset sequencing remained incomplete despite large depth. The small donor group covered limited genetic and exposure diversity.

CD45RO-negative cells were positively selected for CCR7, leaving out terminally differentiated effector memory CD45RA+ cells. With respect to this clone: The antigen is unknown.

Over several immunoSEQ plates, each subset's genomic DNA was distributed in even portions. Method: immunoSEQ multiplex PCR; TCRdb's copy keeps in-frame clones and lacks some. The table shows about 2.2 million clones, with 93% occurring only once. This CDR3 comprises 15 residues. CDR1 SEHNR and CDR2 FQNEAQ come from the germline V gene (reference sequence). The V end lost 5 bases, the J end lost 5 bases, and 18 bases lay between the germline ends. The chain uses TRBV7-9 and TRBJ2-5, with D possibly TRBD2 on 5 matching bases. The receptor was isolated from a man between 18 and 29 years old in good health. Some clones in this sample may be carry-over from other donors' samples. Material: naive CD8+ T cells from PBMCs. The chain's CDR3 is CASSGPGDPGETQYF. CDR3 DNA: TGTGCCAGCAGCGGGCCGGGCGATCCGGGGGAGACCCAGTACTTC.